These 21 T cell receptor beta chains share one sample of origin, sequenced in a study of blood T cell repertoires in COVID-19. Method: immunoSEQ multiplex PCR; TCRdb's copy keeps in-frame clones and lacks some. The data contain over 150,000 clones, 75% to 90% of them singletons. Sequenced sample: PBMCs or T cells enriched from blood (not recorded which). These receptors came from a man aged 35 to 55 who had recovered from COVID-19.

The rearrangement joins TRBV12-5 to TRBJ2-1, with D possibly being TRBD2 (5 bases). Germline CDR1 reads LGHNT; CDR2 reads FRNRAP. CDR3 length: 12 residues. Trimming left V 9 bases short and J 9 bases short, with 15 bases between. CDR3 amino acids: CASLEGSSEQFF. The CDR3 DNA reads TGTGCTAGCCTCGAGGGTTCGTCTGAGCAGTTCTTC. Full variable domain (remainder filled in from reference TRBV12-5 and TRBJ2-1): DARVTQTPRHKVTEMGQEVTMRCQPILGHNTVFWYRQTMMQGLELLAYFRNRAPLDDSGMPKDRFSAEMPDATLATLKIQPSEPRDSAVYFCASLEGSSEQFFGPGTRLTVL.

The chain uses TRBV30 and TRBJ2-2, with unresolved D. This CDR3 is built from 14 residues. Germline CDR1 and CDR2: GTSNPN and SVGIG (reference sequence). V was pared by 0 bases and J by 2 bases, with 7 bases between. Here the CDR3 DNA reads TGTGCCTGGAGTGTACAGTCCAACACCGGGGAGCTGTTTTTT. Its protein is CAWSVQSNTGELFF. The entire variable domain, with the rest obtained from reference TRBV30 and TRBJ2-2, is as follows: SQTIHQWPATLVQPVGSPLSLECTVEGTSNPNLYWYRQAAGRGLQLLFYSVGIGQISSEVPQNLSASRPQDRQFILSSKKLLLSDSGFYLCAWSVQSNTGELFFGEGSRLTVL.

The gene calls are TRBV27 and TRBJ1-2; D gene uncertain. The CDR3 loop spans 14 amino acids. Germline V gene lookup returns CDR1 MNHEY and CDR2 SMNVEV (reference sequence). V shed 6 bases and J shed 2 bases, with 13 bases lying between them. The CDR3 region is CASSMQAMNYGYTF. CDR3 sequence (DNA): TGTGCCAGCAGCATGCAAGCGATGAACTATGGCTACACCTTC.

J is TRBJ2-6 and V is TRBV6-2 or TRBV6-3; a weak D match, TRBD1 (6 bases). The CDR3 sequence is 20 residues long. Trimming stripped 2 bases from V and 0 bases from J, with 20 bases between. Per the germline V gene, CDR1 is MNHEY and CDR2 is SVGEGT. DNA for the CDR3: TGTGCCAGCAGTTACACGAACCGACAGGCCGTGTACTCTGGGGCCAACGTCCTGACTTTC. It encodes CASSYTNRQAVYSGANVLTF.

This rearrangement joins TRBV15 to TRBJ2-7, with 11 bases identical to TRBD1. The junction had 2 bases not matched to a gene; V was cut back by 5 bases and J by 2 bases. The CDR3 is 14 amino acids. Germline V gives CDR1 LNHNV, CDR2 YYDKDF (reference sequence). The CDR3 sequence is CATSRTGGPYEQYF. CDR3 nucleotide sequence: TGTGCCACCAGCCGGACAGGGGGCCCCTACGAGCAGTACTTC.

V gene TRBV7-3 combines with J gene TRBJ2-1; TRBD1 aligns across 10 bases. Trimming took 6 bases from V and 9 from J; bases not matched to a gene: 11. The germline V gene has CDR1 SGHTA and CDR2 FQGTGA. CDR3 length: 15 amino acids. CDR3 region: CASRKGTGDGGEQFF. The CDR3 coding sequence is TGTGCCAGCAGGAAAGGGACAGGGGATGGAGGTGAGCAGTTCTTC. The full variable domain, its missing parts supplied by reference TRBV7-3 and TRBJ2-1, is GAGVSQTPSNKVTEKGKYVELRCDPISGHTALYWYRQSLGQGPEFLIYFQGTGAADDSGLPNDRFFAVRPEGSVSTLKIQRTERGDSAVYLCASRKGTGDGGEQFFGPGTRLTVL.

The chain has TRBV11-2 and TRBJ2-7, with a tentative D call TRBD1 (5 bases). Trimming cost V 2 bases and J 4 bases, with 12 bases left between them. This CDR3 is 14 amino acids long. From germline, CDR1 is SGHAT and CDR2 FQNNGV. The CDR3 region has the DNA TGTGCCAGCAGCTTATCGACCAGGGTTTACGAGCAGTACTTC. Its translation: CASSLSTRVYEQYF.

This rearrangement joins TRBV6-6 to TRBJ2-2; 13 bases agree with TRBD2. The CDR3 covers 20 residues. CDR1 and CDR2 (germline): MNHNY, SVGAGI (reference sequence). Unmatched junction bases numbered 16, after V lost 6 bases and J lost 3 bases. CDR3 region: CASSSYGTSGNPTDTGELFF. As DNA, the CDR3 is TGTGCCAGCAGCTCTTACGGGACTAGCGGGAACCCTACGGACACCGGGGAGCTGTTTTTT.

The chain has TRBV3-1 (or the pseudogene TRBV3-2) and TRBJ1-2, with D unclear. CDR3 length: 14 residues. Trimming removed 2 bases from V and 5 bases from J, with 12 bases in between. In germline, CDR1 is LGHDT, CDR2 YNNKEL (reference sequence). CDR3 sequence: CASSQFGISYGYTF. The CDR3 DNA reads TGTGCCAGCAGCCAATTCGGGATTTCTTATGGCTACACCTTC.

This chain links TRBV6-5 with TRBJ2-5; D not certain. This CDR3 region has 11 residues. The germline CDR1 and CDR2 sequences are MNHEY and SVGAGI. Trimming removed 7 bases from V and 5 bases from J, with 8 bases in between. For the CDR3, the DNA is TGTGCCAGCAAAGAGTTCGAGACCCAGTACTTC. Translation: CASKEFETQYF.

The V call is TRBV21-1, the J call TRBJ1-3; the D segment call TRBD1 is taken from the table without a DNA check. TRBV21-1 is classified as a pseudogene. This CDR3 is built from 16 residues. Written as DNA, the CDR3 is TGTGCCAGCAGCAAGGGACACCAACTCTCTGGAAACACCATATATTTT. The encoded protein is CASSKGHQLSGNTIYF.

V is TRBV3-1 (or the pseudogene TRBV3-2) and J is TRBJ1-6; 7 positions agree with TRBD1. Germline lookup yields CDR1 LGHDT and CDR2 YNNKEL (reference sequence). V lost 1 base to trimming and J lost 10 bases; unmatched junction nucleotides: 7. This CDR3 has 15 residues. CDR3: CASSQGRQGVSPLHF. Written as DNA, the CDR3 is TGTGCCAGCAGCCAAGGTCGTCAGGGGGTCTCACCCCTCCACTTT.

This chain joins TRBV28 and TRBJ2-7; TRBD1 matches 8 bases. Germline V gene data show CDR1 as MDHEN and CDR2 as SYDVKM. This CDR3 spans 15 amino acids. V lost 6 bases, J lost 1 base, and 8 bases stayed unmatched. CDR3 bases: TGTGCCAGCAGCTTGGACAGGGTGGGGTCCTACGAGCAGTACTTC. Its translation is CASSLDRVGSYEQYF.

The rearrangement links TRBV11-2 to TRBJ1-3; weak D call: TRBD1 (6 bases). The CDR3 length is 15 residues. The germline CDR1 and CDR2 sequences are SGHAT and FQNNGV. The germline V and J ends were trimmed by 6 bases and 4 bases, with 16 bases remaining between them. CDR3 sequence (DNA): TGTGCCAGCAGTAAACTTACAGGGACCGGAAACACCATATATTTT. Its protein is CASSKLTGTGNTIYF.

The CDR3 sequence is CASSMDRVRQPQHF. In DNA form, the CDR3 reads TGTGCCAGTAGTATGGACAGGGTGCGTCAGCCCCAGCATTTT. The gene calls are TRBV19 and TRBJ1-5; 8 bases align to TRBD1. V shed 3 bases and J 6 bases; nucleotides not matched to a gene: 4. The CDR3 totals 14 residues. The germline V gene encodes CDR1 LNHDA and CDR2 SQIVND (reference sequence).

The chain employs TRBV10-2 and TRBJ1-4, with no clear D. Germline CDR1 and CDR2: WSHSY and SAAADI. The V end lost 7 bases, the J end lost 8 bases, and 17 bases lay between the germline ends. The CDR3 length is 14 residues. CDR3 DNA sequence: TGCGCCAGCAATGGCCGTGGGCTTACGGAAAAACTGTTTTTT. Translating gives CASNGRGLTEKLFF.

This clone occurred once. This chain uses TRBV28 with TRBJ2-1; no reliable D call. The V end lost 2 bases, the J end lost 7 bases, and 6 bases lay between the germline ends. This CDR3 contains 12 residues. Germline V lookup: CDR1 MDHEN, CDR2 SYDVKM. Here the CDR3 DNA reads TGTGCCAGCAGTTTAGGTAGAAATGAGCAGTTCTTC. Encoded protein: CASSLGRNEQFF.

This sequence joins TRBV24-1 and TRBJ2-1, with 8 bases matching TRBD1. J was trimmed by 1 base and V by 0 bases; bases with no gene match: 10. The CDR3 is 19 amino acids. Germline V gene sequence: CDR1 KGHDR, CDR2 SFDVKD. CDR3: CATSDLGSDRGQSYNEQFF. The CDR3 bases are TGTGCCACCAGTGATTTGGGGAGTGACAGGGGTCAGTCCTACAATGAGCAGTTCTTC.

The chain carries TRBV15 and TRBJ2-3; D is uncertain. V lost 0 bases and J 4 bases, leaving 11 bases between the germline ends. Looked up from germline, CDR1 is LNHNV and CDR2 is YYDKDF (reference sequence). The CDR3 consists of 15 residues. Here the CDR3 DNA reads TGTGCCACCAGCAGAGATCCGACTGCCCCAGATACGCAGTATTTT. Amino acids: CATSRDPTAPDTQYF.

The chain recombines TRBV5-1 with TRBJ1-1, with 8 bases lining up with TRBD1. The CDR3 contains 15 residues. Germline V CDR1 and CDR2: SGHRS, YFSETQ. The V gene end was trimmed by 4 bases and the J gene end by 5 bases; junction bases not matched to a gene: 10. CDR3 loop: CASSPLTGVETEAFF. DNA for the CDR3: TGCGCCAGCAGCCCATTGACAGGGGTTGAAACTGAAGCTTTCTTT.

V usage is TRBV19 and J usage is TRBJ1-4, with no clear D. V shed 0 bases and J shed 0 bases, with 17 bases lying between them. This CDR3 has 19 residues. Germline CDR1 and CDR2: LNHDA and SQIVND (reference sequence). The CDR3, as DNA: TGTGCCAGTAGTATAGATCCCCCGCGGGGAGAAGCAACTAATGAAAAACTGTTTTTT. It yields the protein CASSIDPPRGEATNEKLFF.